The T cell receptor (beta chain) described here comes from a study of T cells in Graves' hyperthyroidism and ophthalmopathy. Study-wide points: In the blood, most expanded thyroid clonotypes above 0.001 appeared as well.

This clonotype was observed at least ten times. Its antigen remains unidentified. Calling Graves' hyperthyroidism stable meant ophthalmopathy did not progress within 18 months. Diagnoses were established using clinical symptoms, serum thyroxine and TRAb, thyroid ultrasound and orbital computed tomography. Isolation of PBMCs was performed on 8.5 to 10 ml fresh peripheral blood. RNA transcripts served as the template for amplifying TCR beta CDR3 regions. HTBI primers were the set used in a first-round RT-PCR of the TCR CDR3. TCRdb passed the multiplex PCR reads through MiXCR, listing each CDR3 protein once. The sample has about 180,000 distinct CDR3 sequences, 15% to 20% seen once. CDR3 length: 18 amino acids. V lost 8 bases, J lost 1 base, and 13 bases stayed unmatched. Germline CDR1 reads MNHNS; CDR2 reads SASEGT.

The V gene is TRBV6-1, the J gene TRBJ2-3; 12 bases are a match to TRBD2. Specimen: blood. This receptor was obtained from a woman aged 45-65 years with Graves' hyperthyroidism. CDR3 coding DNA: TGTGCCAGCCGCTATATGACTAGCGGGGGCATAGGCACAGATACGCAGTATTTT. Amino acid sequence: CASRYMTSGGIGTDTQYF.